Each of the 8 T cell receptor beta chains below was sequenced from the same sample in a study of blood T cell repertoires in COVID-19. Assay used: immunoSEQ multiplex PCR; TCRdb lists only in-frame clones, some missing. The sample carries over 350,000 clones, around 90% recorded once. Material for sequencing was PBMCs or T cells enriched from blood (not recorded which). The source is a woman between 18 and 30 years old who had recovered from COVID-19.

V and J are TRBV18 and TRBJ2-5, with a tentative D call TRBD2 (5 bases). V was clipped by 2 bases and J by 5 bases, with 15 bases between them. The CDR3 is 15 amino acids. CDR1 and CDR2 (germline): KGHSH, LQKENI. This CDR3 reads CASSPSGLPRETQYF. The CDR3, as DNA: TGTGCCAGCTCACCATCAGGACTTCCACGGGAGACCCAGTACTTC. The whole variable domain, remainder taken from reference TRBV18 and TRBJ2-5, is NAGVMQNPRHLVRRRGQEARLRCSPMKGHSHVYWYRQLPEEGLKFMVYLQKENIIDESGMPKERFSAEFPKEGPSILRIQQVVRGDSAAYFCASSPSGLPRETQYFGPGTRLLVL.

This clone was seen only once. The chain recombines TRBV9 with TRBJ2-6; TRBD1 aligns across 10 bases. Germline assignment: CDR1 SGDLS and CDR2 YYNGEE. This CDR3 region has 14 residues. The V gene end was trimmed by 4 bases and the J gene end by 8 bases; junction bases not matched to a gene: 3. In DNA form, the CDR3 reads TGTGCCAGCAGCCCGACAGGGGGCCCCAACGTCCTGACTTTC. Translating gives CASSPTGGPNVLTF. The variable domain in full, completed from reference TRBV9 and TRBJ2-6, reads DSGVTQTPKHLITATGQRVTLRCSPRSGDLSVYWYQQSLDQGLQFLIQYYNGEERAKGNILERFSAQQFPDLHSELNLSSLELGDSALYFCASSPTGGPNVLTFGAGSRLTVL.

V is TRBV11-2 and J is TRBJ1-6; 11 bases align to TRBD1. The CDR3 has 18 amino acids. The V segment lost 4 bases and the J segment 4 bases; nucleotides outside the gene matches: 9. Germline assignment: CDR1 SGHAT and CDR2 FQNNGV. CDR3 in amino acids: CASSSRTGGSNYNSPLHF. The CDR3 bases are TGTGCCAGCAGCTCAAGGACAGGGGGCAGTAATTATAATTCACCCCTCCACTTT.

The chain is built from TRBV12-5 and TRBJ2-1, with TRBD2 matching 7 bases. The CDR3 spans 15 residues. V lost 1 base to trimming and J lost 7 bases; unmatched junction nucleotides: 7. CDR1 is LGHNT and CDR2 is FRNRAP in the germline V gene. The CDR3 sequence: CASGLAGLGRNEQFF. DNA of the CDR3: TGTGCTAGTGGTTTGGCCGGACTAGGTAGGAATGAGCAGTTCTTC.

A single count supports this clone. J is TRBJ2-3 and V is TRBV27; TRBD2 matches 12 bases. CDR3 length: 17 residues. The germline V gene encodes CDR1 MNHEY and CDR2 SMNVEV (reference sequence). V was clipped by 2 bases and J by 3 bases; unmatched bases: 6. The CDR3 DNA reads as TGTGCCAGCAGTTTACCCCTAGCGGGGGGGCCGACAGATACGCAGTATTTT. It encodes CASSLPLAGGPTDTQYF.

The chain couples TRBV5-8 to TRBJ1-2, with D possibly TRBD1 on 5 matching bases. V was pared by 0 bases and J by 4 bases, with 13 bases between. The CDR3 sequence is 15 residues long. Germline loops: CDR1 SGHTS, CDR2 YDEGEE. The CDR3 reads CASSLAGGRSYGYTF. Here the CDR3 DNA reads TGTGCCAGCAGCTTGGCCGGGGGTCGGAGCTATGGCTACACCTTC.

The count of this clone is one. CDR3 coding DNA: TGTGCCATCAGTGAGTCTTTGGGCGGGCGGAGTGCCTACAATGAGCAGTTCTTC. This encodes CAISESLGGRSAYNEQFF. The chain joins TRBV10-3 to TRBJ2-1; a possible D gene is TRBD2 (5 bases). The CDR3 extends over 18 amino acids. From germline, CDR1 is ENHRY and CDR2 SYGVKD. The V end lost 0 bases, the J end lost 2 bases, and 17 bases lay between the germline ends.

The rearrangement links TRBV2 to TRBJ1-5; TRBD1 matches 9 bases. With 6 bases clipped from V and 0 bases from J, the junction kept 0 bases outside the gene matches. This CDR3 is built from 14 residues. Germline-derived CDR1 and CDR2 are SNHLY and FYNNEI. The CDR3 spells CASRTGGSNQPQHF. In nucleotides, the CDR3 is TGTGCCAGCAGGACAGGGGGTAGCAATCAGCCCCAGCATTTT.